This T cell receptor beta chain emerged from a study of blood T cell repertoires in COVID-19. About the research overall: COVID-19 samples, acute and convalescent, were from the United States, Italy and Spain. T cells, B-cell-depleted T cells, or PBMCs provided the cDNA or gDNA that served as material.

In the original processing: It was from reference gene primer amplification that nucleated cell counts were estimated. Using immunoSEQ multiplex PCR, the repertoire was profiled, and TCRdb retains in-frame clones only, with some absent. Clone size and the V and J calls come from that table; the DNA yielded D and trimming. The sample shows about 110,000 clones, approximately 80% of them seen only once. The TCR comes from a woman aged 60-70 years with acute or convalescent COVID-19. Material for sequencing was peripheral blood.

CDR3 sequence reads: CASSRTPSGGPNEQFF. DNA of the CDR3: TGTGCCAGCAGTCGTACCCCTAGCGGGGGCCCCAATGAGCAGTTCTTC. V gene TRBV2 combines with J gene TRBJ2-1; 10 positions match TRBD2. Germline-derived CDR1 and CDR2 are SNHLY and FYNNEI. The V segment lost 5 bases and the J segment 6 bases; nucleotides outside the gene matches: 10. The CDR3 is 16 amino acids.